A single sample is the source of the 20 T cell receptor beta chains below, sequenced in a study of blood T cell repertoires in COVID-19. Measured with immunoSEQ multiplex PCR; TCRdb has only the in-frame clones, and not every one. This table has some 80,000 clones, around four fifths appearing once. The specimen was peripheral blood. These TCRs come from an elderly man with active or convalescent COVID-19.

The gene calls are TRBV28 and TRBJ1-4; D unclear. This CDR3 is built from 15 residues. Per germline, CDR1 MDHEN and CDR2 SYDVKM. Trimming left V 4 bases short and J 7 bases short, with 16 bases between. In DNA form, the CDR3 reads TGTGCCAGCAGTTCGCCCGGGTCCCGGGGTGAAAAACTGTTTTTT. Protein sequence: CASSSPGSRGEKLFF.

The V and J genes are TRBV3-1 (or the pseudogene TRBV3-2) and TRBJ2-3; D is perhaps TRBD1 (5 bases). Deletions cut 1 base from V and 5 bases from J, with 7 bases between. Germline assignment: CDR1 LGHDT and CDR2 YNNKEL (reference sequence). This CDR3 has 13 residues. CDR3 DNA: TGTGCCAGCAGCCAAGCCACAGGAGATACGCAGTATTTT. As protein: CASSQATGDTQYF.

This clone occurred once. V usage is TRBV6-1 and J usage is TRBJ1-2, with D tentatively TRBD1 (5 bases). CDR1 MNHNS and CDR2 SASEGT come from the germline V gene. V was cut by 0 bases and J by 2 bases, with 7 bases left in between. This CDR3 is 14 amino acids long. CDR3 sequence reads: CASSEARGNYGYTF. CDR3 in DNA: TGTGCCAGCAGTGAAGCGCGGGGGAACTATGGCTACACCTTC.

The chain recombines TRBV2 with TRBJ2-1; 9 nucleotides agree with TRBD1. CDR3 length: 15 amino acids. The V gene end was trimmed by 10 bases and the J gene end by 0 bases; junction bases not matched to a gene: 7. In germline, CDR1 is SNHLY, CDR2 FYNNEI. As DNA, the CDR3 is TGTGCCAAAAACAGGGGGCCTAGCTCCTACAATGAGCAGTTCTTC. It translates to CAKNRGPSSYNEQFF.

This chain connects TRBV28 to TRBJ2-7, with 9 bases that match TRBD1. Germline V gene data show CDR1 as MDHEN and CDR2 as SYDVKM. Trimming took 2 bases from V and 2 from J; bases not matched to a gene: 13. The CDR3 is 18 amino acids. The CDR3 reads CASSLGGAGQGITYEQYV. CDR3 nucleotide sequence: TGTGCCAGCAGTTTAGGCGGCGCGGGACAGGGAATTACCTACGAGCAGTACGTC.

This chain links TRBV2 with TRBJ2-5, with TRBD2 matching over 8 bases. CDR3 length equals 14 residues. The J segment lost 6 bases and the V segment lost 5 bases, leaving 8 bases of the junction unmatched. Germline CDR1 reads SNHLY; CDR2 reads FYNNEI. DNA of the CDR3: TGTGCCAGCAGTAATTCGGGCGGGGGGAAGACCCAGTACTTC. Translation gives CASSNSGGGKTQYF.

V usage is TRBV5-6 and J usage is TRBJ2-1, with 10 bases matching TRBD2. The germline gives CDR1 SGHDT, CDR2 YYEEEE. The V segment lost 2 bases and the J segment 6 bases; nucleotides outside the gene matches: 8. The CDR3 extends over 16 amino acids. CDR3 sequence: CASSFPSGRSSNEQFF. As DNA, the CDR3 is TGTGCCAGCAGCTTTCCTAGCGGGAGAAGCAGCAATGAGCAGTTCTTC.

The CDR3 nucleotides read TGTGCCAGCAGCTTGGACAGGGTCGGCTCTGGGGCCAACGTCCTGACTTTC. Residues: CASSLDRVGSGANVLTF. The chain recombines TRBV7-3 with TRBJ2-6; 8 bases agree with TRBD1. CDR1 is SGHTA, CDR2 FQGTGA, per germline. Trimming cost V 3 bases and J 0 bases; bases outside gene matches: 4. The CDR3 sequence is 17 residues long.

V is TRBV25-1 and J is TRBJ1-1, with TRBD1 as a possible D gene (6 bases). V shed 5 bases and J shed 0 bases, with 13 bases lying between them. The CDR3 spans 15 residues. Germline CDR1 MGHDK, CDR2 SYGVNS. CDR3 nucleotides: TGTGCCAGCAGTTTCCGGACAGCCATGAACACTGAAGCTTTCTTT. Amino acid sequence: CASSFRTAMNTEAFF. The whole variable domain, filled in from reference TRBV25-1 and TRBJ1-1, reads EADIYQTPRYLVIGTGKKITLECSQTMGHDKMYWYQQDPGMELHLIHYSYGVNSTEKGDLSSESTVSRIRTEHFPLTLESARPSHTSQYLCASSFRTAMNTEAFFGQGTRLTVV.

The rearrangement uses TRBV19 and TRBJ1-5; possible D gene TRBD1, 5 bases. Trimming cost V 7 bases and J 0 bases, with 16 bases left between them. Germline V gives CDR1 LNHDA, CDR2 SQIVND (reference sequence). The CDR3 has 16 residues. DNA for the CDR3: TGTGCCAGTAATTATGGGGCCGGGTATAGCAATCAGCCCCAGCATTTT. Translation gives CASNYGAGYSNQPQHF. Full variable domain (rest looked up from reference TRBV19 and TRBJ1-5): DGGITQSPKYLFRKEGQNVTLSCEQNLNHDAMYWYRQDPGQGLRLIYYSQIVNDFQKGDIAEGYSVSREKKESFPLTVTSAQKNPTAFYLCASNYGAGYSNQPQHFGDGTRLSIL.

Only a few counts were recorded for this clone. The gene calls are TRBV10-2 and TRBJ2-2, with 9 bases lining up with TRBD2. The germline gives CDR1 WSHSY, CDR2 SAAADI. This CDR3 is built from 18 residues. J lost 4 bases, V lost 3 bases, and 12 bases had no gene match. CDR3 sequence reads: CASSDLGKTSGTTGELFF. Here the CDR3 DNA reads TGCGCCAGCAGTGACTTGGGAAAGACTAGCGGAACCACCGGGGAGCTGTTTTTT.

In its sample, this clone was seen once. The gene calls are TRBV6-5 and TRBJ1-2; D is perhaps TRBD1 (6 bases). Trimming shortened V by 7 bases and J by 8 bases, and 20 bases separated the two germline ends. This CDR3 spans 14 amino acids. CDR1 is MNHEY and CDR2 is SVGAGI in the germline V gene. CDR3 coding DNA: TGTGCCAGCATTCCGACAGGCTCTTCTGGGGGCTACACCTTC. This gives the protein CASIPTGSSGGYTF.

This chain connects TRBV7-2 to TRBJ1-1; D ambiguous. The germline V and J ends were trimmed by 3 bases and 2 bases, with 7 bases remaining between them. CDR1 is SGHTA, CDR2 FQGNSA, per germline. The CDR3 has 13 amino acids. The CDR3, as DNA: TGTGCCAGCAGCTTCACAACAAACACTGAAGCTTTCTTT. This sequence encodes CASSFTTNTEAFF.

The chain has TRBV12-3 or TRBV12-4 and TRBJ1-2; D unclear. The CDR3 totals 13 residues. The germline V and J ends were trimmed by 6 bases and 8 bases, with 16 bases remaining between them. The CDR3 is CASSPEVGIGYTF. The CDR3 nucleotides read TGTGCCAGCAGCCCCGAGGTCGGGATCGGCTACACCTTC.

This chain joins TRBV18 and TRBJ2-3; 8 bases align to TRBD1. The germline gives CDR1 KGHSH, CDR2 LQKENI. V trimming: 0 bases; J trimming: 3 bases; junction bases outside the gene matches: 8. The CDR3 totals 17 residues. The CDR3 DNA is TGTGCCAGCTCACCACCGACCACGGACAGGGATACAGATACGCAGTATTTT. It codes for CASSPPTTDRDTDTQYF.

In this sample, this clone turned up a few times. The chain has TRBV7-9 and TRBJ2-6; maybe TRBD2 (5 bases). CDR3 length equals 14 residues. The V end was cut by 4 bases, the J end by 3 bases, with 7 bases between. From germline, CDR1 is SEHNR and CDR2 FQNEAQ (reference sequence). CDR3 sequence reads: CASSSRGGANVLTF. The CDR3 DNA sequence: TGTGCCAGCAGCTCCCGGGGTGGGGCCAACGTCCTGACTTTC. Drawing the rest from reference TRBV7-9 and TRBJ2-6, the complete variable domain is DTGVSQNPRHKITKRGQNVTFRCDPISEHNRLYWYRQTLGQGPEFLTYFQNEAQLEKSRLLSDRFSAERPKGSFSTLEIQRTEQGDSAMYLCASSSRGGANVLTFGAGSRLTVL.

The chain couples TRBV18 to TRBJ2-1; D possibly corresponds to TRBD1 (6 bases). The CDR3 has 16 amino acids. V was clipped by 0 bases and J by 4 bases, with 13 bases between them. Germline V gene lookup returns CDR1 KGHSH and CDR2 LQKENI. CDR3 DNA: TGTGCCAGCTCACCACCGGGGTTAGGACAGTACAATGAGCAGTTCTTC. Translated: CASSPPGLGQYNEQFF.

The chain couples TRBV2 to TRBJ2-7; 7 bases align to TRBD1. V gave up 6 bases and J gave up 3 bases; unmatched junction bases: 11. Germline-derived CDR1 and CDR2 are SNHLY and FYNNEI. The CDR3 length is 15 residues. The CDR3 here is CASSSPTGPFYEQYV. The CDR3 nucleotides are TGTGCCAGCAGCTCACCGACAGGGCCTTTCTACGAGCAGTACGTC.

The chain employs TRBV7-2 and TRBJ2-1, with 15 bases aligning to TRBD2. V shed 1 base, J shed 10 bases, and the junction held 2 bases outside the gene matches. Germline V gene sequence: CDR1 SGHTA, CDR2 FQGNSA. CDR3 length equals 15 residues. The CDR3 loop reads CASSLEGTSGGEQFF. CDR3 in DNA: TGTGCCAGCAGCTTAGAAGGGACTAGCGGGGGGGAGCAGTTCTTC.

V and J are TRBV6-1 and TRBJ2-6; D ambiguous. Trimming pared 2 bases from V and 1 base from J, leaving 15 bases between. CDR1 MNHNS and CDR2 SASEGT come from the germline V gene. This CDR3 comprises 18 residues. CDR3: CASSEIRIALSGANVLTF. In DNA form, the CDR3 reads TGTGCCAGCAGTGAAATTAGGATTGCACTATCTGGGGCCAACGTCCTGACTTTC.